Listed here are 16 T cell receptor beta chains from one sample, sequenced in a study of OX40 agonist ivuxolimab in advanced cancers. Profiling relied on immunoSEQ multiplex PCR, and the TCRdb table lists in-frame clones only, not all of them. The sample has under 20,000 clones, roughly 86% seen once. Sequencing was performed on CD4+ or CD8+ T cells sorted from blood, taken in a trial of the OX40 agonist ivuxolimab. The receptors derive from an adult with an advanced solid tumor such as melanoma, head and neck, liver or kidney cancer.

This clone was counted between two and nine times. The chain combines TRBV11-1 with TRBJ1-2; D is possibly TRBD1 (5 bases). CDR3 size: 16 residues. V was clipped by 5 bases and J by 7 bases, with 23 bases between them. Germline V gene sequence: CDR1 SGHAT, CDR2 FQDESV (reference sequence). CDR3 DNA sequence: TGTGCCAGCAGCCCAACCGGGCCACCTACGGGGGGTGGCTACACCTTC. Protein sequence: CASSPTGPPTGGGYTF.

The chain carries TRBV7-3 and TRBJ1-2; D not certain. The CDR3 loop spans 12 amino acids. Germline CDR1 reads SGHTA; CDR2 reads FQGTGA. V was trimmed by 5 bases and J by 5 bases, leaving 9 bases between them. The CDR3 region is CASSLESYGYTF. CDR3 sequence (DNA): TGTGCCAGCAGCCTCGAATCTTATGGCTACACCTTC.

Concerning this clone: The junction departs from the called germline gene at one end, perhaps through a read error. The chain has TRBV30 and TRBJ2-1; 7 nucleotides agree with TRBD2. Germline loops: CDR1 GTSNPN, CDR2 SVGIG (reference sequence). The CDR3 extends over 13 amino acids. CDR3 DNA: TGTGCCGGGAGGGAGGCATCCTACAATGAGCAGTTCTTC. It codes for CAGREASYNEQFF.

The V gene is TRBV6-1, the J gene TRBJ2-2, with a tentative D call TRBD2 (7 bases). CDR1 is MNHNS and CDR2 is SASEGT in the germline V gene. V lost 3 bases, J lost 2 bases, and 10 bases lay in between. This CDR3 comprises 15 residues. The CDR3 protein is CASSEGGGNTGELFF. The CDR3 DNA follows: TGTGCCAGCAGTGAGGGCGGGGGCAACACCGGGGAGCTGTTTTTT.

The chain recombines TRBV5-5 with TRBJ1-5; TRBD1 agrees at 7 bases. Looked up from germline, CDR1 is SGHKS and CDR2 is YYEKEE (reference sequence). J was trimmed by 5 bases and V by 5 bases; bases with no gene match: 4. The CDR3 runs to 13 residues. The CDR3 nucleotides are TGTGCCAGCAGTACTGACAGGGATCAGCCCCAGCATTTT. Amino acids: CASSTDRDQPQHF.

The genes are TRBV5-1 and TRBJ2-5, with D possibly matching TRBD2 (6 bases). The DNA end favors TRBJ2-7, so the J call may be wrong. Germline CDR1 is SGHRS and CDR2 is YFSETQ. The CDR3 has 15 residues. The CDR3: CASSPGLTSSYEQYF. The CDR3 nucleotides are TGCGCCAGCAGCCCCGGCCTGACTAGCTCCTACGAGCAGTACTTC.

The chain has TRBV19 and TRBJ1-5; 10 bases map to TRBD1. The CDR3 sequence is 15 residues long. Germline CDR1 is LNHDA and CDR2 is SQIVND (reference sequence). The V segment lost 5 bases and the J segment 5 bases; nucleotides outside the gene matches: 6. Here the CDR3 reads CASSSRDRGDQPQHF. The CDR3 bases are TGTGCCAGTAGTTCCCGGGACAGGGGCGATCAGCCCCAGCATTTT.

The V call is TRBV4-3, the J call TRBJ2-1; TRBD2 matches 10 bases. Germline loops: CDR1 LGHNA, CDR2 YSLEER. Germline trimming cut 4 bases from V and 0 bases from J; bases unmatched to any gene: 9. The CDR3 consists of 18 residues. This chain's CDR3 is CASSRRTSGGGSYNEQFF. The CDR3, as DNA: TGCGCCAGCAGCCGGAGGACTAGCGGAGGGGGCTCCTACAATGAGCAGTTCTTC.

The J gene is TRBJ1-4, the V gene TRBV6-5; D is unclear. The CDR3 length is 14 residues. V lost 0 bases and J 4 bases, leaving 6 bases between the germline ends. Germline CDR1 and CDR2: MNHEY and SVGAGI. The CDR3 coding sequence is TGTGCCAGCAGTTACTCTCGGCGTAATGAAAAACTGTTTTTT. Translation gives CASSYSRRNEKLFF.

The genes are TRBV30 and TRBJ1-1; D gene ambiguous. Trimming took 8 bases from V and 6 from J, leaving 13 bases between them. CDR1 and CDR2 (germline): GTSNPN, SVGIG (reference sequence). The CDR3 consists of 11 residues. CDR3 in amino acids: CARQVVAEAFF. DNA of the CDR3: TGTGCCCGTCAGGTGGTCGCTGAAGCTTTCTTT.

The chain links TRBV19 to TRBJ2-1, with 9 bases aligning to TRBD1. The CDR3 totals 14 residues. CDR1 is LNHDA, CDR2 SQIVND, per germline (reference sequence). V lost 9 bases to trimming and J lost 3 bases; unmatched junction nucleotides: 6. The CDR3 reads CASGGQGFYNEQFF. The CDR3, as DNA: TGTGCCAGCGGAGGACAGGGGTTCTACAATGAGCAGTTCTTC.

The J gene is TRBJ1-1, the V gene TRBV7-2, with TRBD1 as a possible D gene (5 bases). V lost 1 base and J 3 bases, leaving 6 bases between the germline ends. This CDR3 has 13 amino acids. Germline CDR1 and CDR2: SGHTA and FQGNSA. The CDR3 protein is CASSLVGDTEAFF. The DNA of the CDR3 is TGTGCCAGCAGCTTAGTAGGGGACACTGAAGCTTTCTTT.

The chain uses TRBV19 and TRBJ2-5; TRBD1 agrees at 10 bases. The CDR3 is made up of 15 amino acids. The trim removed 6 bases at V and 2 bases at J, leaving 6 bases unmatched. Per germline, CDR1 LNHDA and CDR2 SQIVND (reference sequence). This chain's CDR3 is CASRRQGARQETQYF. CDR3 coding DNA: TGTGCCAGTAGAAGACAGGGGGCGAGGCAAGAGACCCAGTACTTC.

This chain joins TRBV11-2 and TRBJ2-7; no reliable D call. Germline CDR1 is SGHAT and CDR2 is FQNNGV. Trimming shortened V by 1 base and J by 1 base, and 8 bases separated the two germline ends. This CDR3 region has 14 residues. This CDR3 is CASSLVASSYEQYF. The DNA of the CDR3 is TGTGCCAGCAGCTTAGTTGCGTCTTCCTACGAGCAGTACTTC.

V is TRBV11-2 and J is TRBJ1-1; D call uncertain. The CDR3 runs to 13 residues. With 5 bases removed from V and 0 bases from J, the gap between germline ends came to 7 bases. The germline V gene encodes CDR1 SGHAT and CDR2 FQNNGV. The DNA for the CDR3 is TGTGCCAGCAGCCCACCAGTGAACACTGAAGCTTTCTTT. As protein: CASSPPVNTEAFF.

CDR3 in amino acids: CASSLGAESSYEQYF. The CDR3 DNA reads as TGTGCCAGCAGTCTCGGAGCGGAAAGCTCCTACGAGCAGTACTTC. V gene TRBV6-1 combines with J gene TRBJ2-7, with TRBD2 as a possible D gene (5 bases). CDR1 and CDR2 from the germline V gene are MNHNS and SASEGT. This CDR3 is built from 15 residues. The germline V and J ends were trimmed by 5 bases and 0 bases, with 14 bases remaining between them.